Listed below are T cell receptor beta chains from one sample, sequenced in a study of blood T cell repertoires in COVID-19. Sequenced by immunoSEQ multiplex PCR; TCRdb stores in-frame clones only, minus some. This table has some 320,000 clones, over 85% appearing once. The sample was peripheral blood. Source of these receptors: a woman between 25 and 40 years old with COVID-19, enrolled during active disease. CDR3s include the opening cysteine and the closing phenylalanine or tryptophan. A D gene is named only where the DNA matches it firmly. Only part of the rows carry a size: once, few, many, or a class if the clone is expanded.

j_gene: TRBJ1-2; v_gene: TRBV2; abundance: .; d_gene: TRBD1; CDR3aa: CASSEWQGDGYTF; CDR3nt: TGTGCCAGCAGTGAATGGCAGGGGGATGGCTACACCTTC
j_gene: TRBJ2-5; v_gene: TRBV29-1; abundance: .; d_gene: .; CDR3aa: CSFAGFGETQYF; CDR3nt: TGCAGCTTCGCGGGGTTTGGGGAGACCCAGTACTTC
j_gene: TRBJ1-1; v_gene: TRBV7-6; abundance: once; d_gene: .; CDR3aa: CASSLNSFTEAFF; CDR3nt: TGTGCCAGCAGCTTAAATTCCTTCACTGAAGCTTTCTTT
j_gene: TRBJ1-6; v_gene: TRBV9; abundance: .; d_gene: .; CDR3aa: CASSEGGSSYNSPLHF; CDR3nt: TGTGCCAGCAGCGAGGGGGGGAGCTCCTATAATTCACCCCTCCACTTT
j_gene: TRBJ1-2; v_gene: TRBV2; abundance: .; d_gene: .; CDR3aa: CASSVVGVNYGYTF; CDR3nt: TGTGCCAGCAGTGTGGTAGGGGTTAACTATGGCTACACCTTC
j_gene: TRBJ1-6; v_gene: TRBV30; abundance: .; d_gene: TRBD1; CDR3aa: CAWSLTSPGTGDSPLHF; CDR3nt: TGTGCCTGGAGCCTAACTTCTCCCGGGACAGGGGATTCACCCCTCCACTTT
j_gene: TRBJ2-5; v_gene: TRBV19; abundance: once; d_gene: .; CDR3aa: CASSQGYSGETQYF; CDR3nt: TGTGCCAGTAGTCAGGGCTACTCCGGGGAGACCCAGTACTTC
j_gene: TRBJ2-2; v_gene: TRBV6-1; abundance: .; d_gene: .; CDR3aa: CASSEAWGLRLF; CDR3nt: TGTGCCAGCAGTGAAGCCTGGGGGCTCCGGCTTTTT
j_gene: TRBJ1-2; v_gene: TRBV6-5; abundance: .; d_gene: TRBD1; CDR3aa: CASRQGINYGYTF; CDR3nt: TGTGCCAGCAGACAGGGGATTAACTATGGCTACACCTTC
j_gene: TRBJ2-7; v_gene: TRBV10-3; abundance: .; d_gene: TRBD1; CDR3aa: CAINGGQPNYEQYF; CDR3nt: TGTGCCATCAATGGGGGACAGCCCAACTACGAGCAGTACTTC
j_gene: TRBJ2-1; v_gene: TRBV25-1; abundance: .; d_gene: TRBD2; CDR3aa: CASRPGGSSYNEQFF; CDR3nt: TGTGCCAGCAGACCGGGGGGGAGCTCCTACAATGAGCAGTTCTTC
j_gene: TRBJ1-1; v_gene: TRBV3-1/TRBV3-2; abundance: .; d_gene: .; CDR3aa: CASSTRDTEAFF; CDR3nt: TGTGCCAGCAGCACCCGGGACACTGAAGCTTTCTTT
j_gene: TRBJ2-5; v_gene: TRBV12-3/TRBV12-4; abundance: .; d_gene: .; CDR3aa: CATSDVAQETQYF; CDR3nt: TGTGCCACCTCAGATGTAGCCCAAGAGACCCAGTACTTC
j_gene: TRBJ1-3; v_gene: TRBV13; abundance: once; d_gene: .; CDR3aa: CASSLRRGVSGNTIYF; CDR3nt: TGTGCCAGCAGCTTAAGGCGGGGGGTGAGCGGAAACACCATATATTTT
j_gene: TRBJ2-1; v_gene: TRBV5-1; abundance: .; d_gene: TRBD1; CDR3aa: CASSLNAGQGYNEQFF; CDR3nt: TGCGCCAGCAGCCTAAACGCGGGACAGGGCTACAATGAGCAGTTCTTC
j_gene: TRBJ1-2; v_gene: TRBV28; abundance: .; d_gene: .; CDR3aa: CASSEGLRGYGYTF; CDR3nt: TGTGCCAGTTCAGAGGGTCTCAGGGGTTATGGCTACACCTTC
j_gene: TRBJ2-3; v_gene: TRBV2; abundance: .; d_gene: TRBD2; CDR3aa: CASNSGGGYTQYF; CDR3nt: TGTGCCAGCAACTCCGGGGGAGGGTATACGCAGTATTTT